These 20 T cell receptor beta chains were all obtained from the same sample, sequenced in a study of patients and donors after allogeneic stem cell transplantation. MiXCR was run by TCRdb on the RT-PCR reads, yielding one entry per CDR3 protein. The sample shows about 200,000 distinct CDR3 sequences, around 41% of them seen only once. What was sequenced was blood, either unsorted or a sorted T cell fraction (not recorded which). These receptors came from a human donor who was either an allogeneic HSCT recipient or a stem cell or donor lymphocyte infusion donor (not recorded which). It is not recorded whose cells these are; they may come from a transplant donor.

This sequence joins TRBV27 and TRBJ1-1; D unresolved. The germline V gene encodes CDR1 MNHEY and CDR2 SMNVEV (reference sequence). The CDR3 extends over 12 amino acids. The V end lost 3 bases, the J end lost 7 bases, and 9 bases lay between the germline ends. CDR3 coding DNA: TGTGCCAGCAGTTTCTCGGTTGGTGAAGCTTTCTTT. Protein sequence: CASSFSVGEAFF.

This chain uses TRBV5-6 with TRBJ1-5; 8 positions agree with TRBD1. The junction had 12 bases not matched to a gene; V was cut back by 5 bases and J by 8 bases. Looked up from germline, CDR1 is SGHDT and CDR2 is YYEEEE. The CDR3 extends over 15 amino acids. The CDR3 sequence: CASSRKDRAFEPQHF. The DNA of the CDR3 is TGTGCCAGCAGTCGTAAGGACAGGGCTTTTGAGCCCCAGCATTTT.

The DNA for the CDR3 is TGTGCCAGCAGCTCCGACACAGGGGGCTATGGCTACACCTTC. Translating it yields CASSSDTGGYGYTF. The chain is built from TRBV7-8 and TRBJ1-2; 8 nucleotides match TRBD1. Germline CDR1 is SGHVS and CDR2 is FQNEAQ. The CDR3 runs to 14 residues. Trimming removed 4 bases from V and 4 bases from J; junction bases left unmatched: 5.

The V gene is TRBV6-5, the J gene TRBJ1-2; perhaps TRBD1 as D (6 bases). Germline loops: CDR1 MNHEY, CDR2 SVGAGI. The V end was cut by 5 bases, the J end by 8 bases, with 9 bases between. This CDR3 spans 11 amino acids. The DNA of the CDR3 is TGTGCCAGCAGTCGGGGGGGCGGCTACACCTTC. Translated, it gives CASSRGGGYTF.

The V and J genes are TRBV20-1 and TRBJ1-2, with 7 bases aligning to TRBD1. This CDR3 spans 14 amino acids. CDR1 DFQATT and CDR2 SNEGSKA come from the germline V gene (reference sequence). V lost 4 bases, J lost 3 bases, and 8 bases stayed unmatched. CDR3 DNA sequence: TGCAGTGCTATCCTTCCCGACAGGGACTATGGCTACACCTTC. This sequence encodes CSAILPDRDYGYTF.

CDR3 residues: CSAPRQPNSPLHF. As DNA, the CDR3 is TGCAGTGCCCCCAGACAGCCAAATTCACCCCTCCACTTT. This rearrangement joins TRBV20-1 to TRBJ1-6, with D maybe TRBD1 (5 bases). The CDR3 length is 13 residues. The V and J ends lost 6 bases and 7 bases respectively, with 13 bases between them. CDR1 and CDR2 (germline): DFQATT, SNEGSKA (reference sequence).

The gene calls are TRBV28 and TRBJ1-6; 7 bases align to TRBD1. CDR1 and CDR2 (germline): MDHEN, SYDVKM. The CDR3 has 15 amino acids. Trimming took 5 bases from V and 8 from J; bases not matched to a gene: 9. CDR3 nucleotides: TGTGCCAGCAGTGTCATAACAGGGGACGATTCACCCCTCCACTTT. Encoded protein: CASSVITGDDSPLHF.

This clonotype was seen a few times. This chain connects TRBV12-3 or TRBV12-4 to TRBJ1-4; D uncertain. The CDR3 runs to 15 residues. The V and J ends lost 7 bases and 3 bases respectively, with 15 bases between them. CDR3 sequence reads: CASTPPGVPNEKLFF. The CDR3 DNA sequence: TGTGCCAGCACTCCTCCCGGAGTTCCTAATGAAAAACTGTTTTTT.

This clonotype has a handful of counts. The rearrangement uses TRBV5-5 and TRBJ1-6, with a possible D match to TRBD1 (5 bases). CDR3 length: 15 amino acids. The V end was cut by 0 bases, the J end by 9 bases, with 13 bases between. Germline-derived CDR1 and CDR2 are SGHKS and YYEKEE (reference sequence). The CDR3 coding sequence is TGTGCCAGCAGCTTGGCCTGGGGCTTTAGTTCACCCCTCCACTTT. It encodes CASSLAWGFSSPLHF.

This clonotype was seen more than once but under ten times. CDR3 residues: CASSKGRGPLLEALHF. CDR3 coding DNA: TGTGCCAGCAGCAAAGGCCGTGGCCCCCTTCTCGAGGCCCTCCACTTT. The chain combines TRBV21-1 with TRBJ1-6; TRBD1, as called in the table, went unchecked against the DNA. TRBV21-1 represents a pseudogene. The CDR3 totals 16 residues.

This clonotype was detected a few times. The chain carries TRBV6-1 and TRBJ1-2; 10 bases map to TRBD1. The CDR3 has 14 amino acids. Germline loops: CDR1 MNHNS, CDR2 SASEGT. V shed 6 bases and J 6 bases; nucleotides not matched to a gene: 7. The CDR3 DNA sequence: TGTGCCAGCAGCCGGGACAGGGGTTTGGATGGCTACACCTTC. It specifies CASSRDRGLDGYTF.

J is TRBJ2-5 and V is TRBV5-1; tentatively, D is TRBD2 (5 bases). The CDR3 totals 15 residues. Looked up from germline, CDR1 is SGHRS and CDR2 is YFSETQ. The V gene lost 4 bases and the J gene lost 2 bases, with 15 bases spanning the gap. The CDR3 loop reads CASSEAARGQETQYF. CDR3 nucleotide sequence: TGCGCCAGCAGCGAGGCGGCAAGAGGGCAAGAGACCCAGTACTTC. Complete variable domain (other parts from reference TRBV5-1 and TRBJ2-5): KAGVTQTPRYLIKTRGQQVTLSCSPISGHRSVSWYQQTPGQGLQFLFEYFSETQRNKGNFPGRFSGRQFSNSRSEMNVSTLELGDSALYLCASSEAARGQETQYFGPGTRLLVL.

The CDR3 region has the DNA TGCAGCGTTGGTCAGGGCAGCCTGAACACTGAAGCTTTCTTT. Translation: CSVGQGSLNTEAFF. The chain uses TRBV29-1 and TRBJ1-1, with D perhaps matching TRBD1 (5 bases). The CDR3 is 14 residues long. Germline values: CDR1 SQVTM, CDR2 ANQGSEA. V was trimmed by 4 bases and J by 0 bases, leaving 12 bases between them.

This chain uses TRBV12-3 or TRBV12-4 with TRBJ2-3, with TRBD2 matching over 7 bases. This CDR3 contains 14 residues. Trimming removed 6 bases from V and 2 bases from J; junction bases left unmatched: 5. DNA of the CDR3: TGTGCCAGCAGGCTAGCGGTTCACACAGATACGCAGTATTTT. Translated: CASRLAVHTDTQYF.

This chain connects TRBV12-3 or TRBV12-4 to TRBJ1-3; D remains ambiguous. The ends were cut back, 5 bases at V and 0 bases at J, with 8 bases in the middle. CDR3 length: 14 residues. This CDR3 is CASSTLGSGNTIYF. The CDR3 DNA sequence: TGTGCCAGCAGTACCCTCGGCTCTGGAAACACCATATATTTT.

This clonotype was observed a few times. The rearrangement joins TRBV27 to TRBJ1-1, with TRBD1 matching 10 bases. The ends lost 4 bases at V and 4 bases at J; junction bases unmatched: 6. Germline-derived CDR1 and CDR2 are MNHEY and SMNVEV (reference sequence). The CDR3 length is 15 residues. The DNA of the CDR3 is TGTGCCAGCAGTTCATCGGGACAGGGGAGCACTGAAGCTTTCTTT. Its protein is CASSSSGQGSTEAFF.

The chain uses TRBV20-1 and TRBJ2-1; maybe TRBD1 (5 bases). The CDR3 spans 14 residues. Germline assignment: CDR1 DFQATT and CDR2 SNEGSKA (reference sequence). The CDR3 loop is CSTSYPGRSHEQFF. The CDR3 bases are TGCAGCACTTCCTACCCAGGGCGTAGCCATGAGCAGTTCTTC.

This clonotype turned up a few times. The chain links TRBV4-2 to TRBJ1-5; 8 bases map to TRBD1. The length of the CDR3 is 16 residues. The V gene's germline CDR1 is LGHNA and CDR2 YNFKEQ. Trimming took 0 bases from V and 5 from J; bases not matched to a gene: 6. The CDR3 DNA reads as TGTGCCAGCAGCCAAGAAGTCGGGACAGGTTATCAGCCCCAGCATTTT. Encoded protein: CASSQEVGTGYQPQHF.

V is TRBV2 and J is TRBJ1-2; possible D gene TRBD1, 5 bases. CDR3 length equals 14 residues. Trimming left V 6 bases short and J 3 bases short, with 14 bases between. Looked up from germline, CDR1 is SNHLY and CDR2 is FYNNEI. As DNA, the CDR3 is TGTGCCAGCAGATCTTGGCAGGGAGACTATGGCTACACCTTC. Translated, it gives CASRSWQGDYGYTF.

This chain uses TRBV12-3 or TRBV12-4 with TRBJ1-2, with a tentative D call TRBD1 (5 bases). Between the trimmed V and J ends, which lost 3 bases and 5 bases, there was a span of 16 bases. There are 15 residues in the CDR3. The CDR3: CASSFSRQGLYGYTF. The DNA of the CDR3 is TGTGCCAGCAGTTTTTCCCGCCAGGGTCTTTATGGCTACACCTTC.